This record concerns one TCR beta chain sequence. The sample belongs to a study of cytomegalovirus exposure and HLA in healthy donors. V was pared by 6 bases and J by 4 bases, with 16 bases between. The CDR3 runs to 14 residues. The germline V gene has CDR1 SGHAT and CDR2 FQNNGV. PCR was performed using 60 Vbeta and 13 Jbeta primers. Sequencing used immunoSEQ multiplex PCR; TCRdb keeps in-frame clones, though not all of them. The repertoire includes roughly 200,000 clones, over 65% of them detected once, and 3.5% to 4.5% sits in the top ten. Sequenced: PBMCs. The receptor was derived from a woman aged 55-75 years in good health and CMV-seropositive. This rearrangement joins TRBV11-2 to TRBJ2-7; maybe TRBD2 (6 bases). The CDR3 bases are TGTGCCAGCAGACATCAGCGGAGCGGGTACGAGCAGTACTTC. Its translation: CASRHQRSGYEQYF.